This T cell receptor beta chain was captured by sequencing in a study of OX40 agonist ivuxolimab in advanced cancers. At the level of the study: In this trial design, patients received ivuxolimab intravenously at 0.01 to 10 mg/kg every 2 weeks.

Measured with immunoSEQ multiplex PCR; TCRdb has only the in-frame clones, and not every one. The sample holds about 26,000 clones, around 85% seen once. Prior autoimmune disease or systemic immunosuppression barred patients. The receptor's source is an adult with an advanced solid tumor such as melanoma, head and neck, liver or kidney cancer. Sequenced material: CD4+ or CD8+ T cells sorted from blood, taken in a trial of the OX40 agonist ivuxolimab.

The CDR3 DNA follows: TGTGCCAGCAGTCCATGGACGGGGACTAATGAAAAACTGTTTTTT. This gives the protein CASSPWTGTNEKLFF. The chain uses TRBV27 and TRBJ1-4; D remains unclear. Germline V lookup: CDR1 MNHEY, CDR2 SMNVEV (reference sequence). Trimming left V 5 bases short and J 2 bases short, with 12 bases between. The CDR3 runs to 15 residues.